Described below is a single T cell receptor beta chain sequence and its context. This may arise from a read error, as a much more abundant clone is one base away. Time point specified: newly diagnosed GD, antithyroid drugs for less than 3 months. The authors made the TCR library using RNA they extracted from PBMCs. It was by American Thyroid Association guidelines that Graves' disease was diagnosed. The data derive from a study of regulatory T cells in long-lasting Graves disease. Building of the TCR beta libraries involved iRepertoire HTBI primers and Arm-PCR of CDR3 regions. TCRdb reanalysed the multiplex PCR reads using MiXCR and keeps one entry per CDR3 protein. The sample contains about 560,000 distinct CDR3 sequences, around 16% of which appear only once. Unmatched junction bases numbered 11, after V lost 8 bases and J lost 5 bases. The CDR3 has 14 amino acids. CDR1 and CDR2 from the germline V gene are SGDLS and YYNGEE.

In addition, the sample was reused for a study of T cells in Graves' hyperthyroidism and ophthalmopathy. Per that paper: Ophthalmopathy was predicted by the model a median of about 6.7 months ahead of onset.

This receptor was identified in a man aged 18 to 29 with Graves disease. V and J are TRBV9 and TRBJ2-5; 8 nucleotides match TRBD1. The sequencing used peripheral blood mononuclear cells (PBMCs), collected at new diagnosis, from a patient treated with antithyroid drugs. The CDR3 reads CASNRAGGRETQYF. The CDR3 bases are TGTGCCAGTAACCGAGCAGGGGGCCGGGAGACCCAGTACTTC.